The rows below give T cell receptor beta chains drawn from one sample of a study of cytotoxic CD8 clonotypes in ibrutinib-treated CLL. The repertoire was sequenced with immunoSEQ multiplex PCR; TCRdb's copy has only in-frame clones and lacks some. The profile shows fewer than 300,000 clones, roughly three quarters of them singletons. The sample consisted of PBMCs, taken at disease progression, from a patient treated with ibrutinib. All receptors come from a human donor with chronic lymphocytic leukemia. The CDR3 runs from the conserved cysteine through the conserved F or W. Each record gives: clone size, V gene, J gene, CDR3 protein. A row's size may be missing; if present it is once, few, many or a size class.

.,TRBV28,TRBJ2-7,CASSLGVTGLAYEQYF
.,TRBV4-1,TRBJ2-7,CASSPLGGTNSYEQYF
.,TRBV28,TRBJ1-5,CASTPPGHGNQPQHF
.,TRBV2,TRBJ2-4,CASRGQINIQYF
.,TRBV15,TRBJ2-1,CATSRGSGNYNEQFF
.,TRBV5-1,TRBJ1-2,CASSLAPGAGYTF
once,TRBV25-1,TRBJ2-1,CASRTSGFNNEQFF
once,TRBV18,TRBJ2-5,CASSSGLAGETQYF
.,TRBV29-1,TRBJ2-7,CSVAVTDYTYEQYF
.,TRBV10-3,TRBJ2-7,CAISESLQGTYEQYF
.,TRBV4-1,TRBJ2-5,CASSLTGTGWLETQYF
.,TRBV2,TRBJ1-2,CASPRGAGGGYTF
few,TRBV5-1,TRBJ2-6,CASSSLGTGANVLTF
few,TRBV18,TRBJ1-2,CASSSTGRDYGYTF
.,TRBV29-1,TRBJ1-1,CSVGQWNTEAFF
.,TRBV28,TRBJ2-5,CASSPGTGGGTQYF
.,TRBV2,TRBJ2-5,CASRDRGSRETQYF
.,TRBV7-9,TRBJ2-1,CASSLASGQSFF
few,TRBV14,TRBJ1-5,CASSRWTGEDNQPQHF
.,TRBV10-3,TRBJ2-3,CAISEVDSSTDTQYF
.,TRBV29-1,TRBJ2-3,CSVDEGGYTQYF
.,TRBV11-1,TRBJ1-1,CASSFDRVNTEAFF
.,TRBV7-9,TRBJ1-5,CASSRTGERGYQPQHF
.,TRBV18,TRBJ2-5,CASSPSRQGGRETQYF